This paragraph reports one T cell receptor (beta chain). Antigen specificity is unknown. The PCR made use of 60 Vbeta and 13 Jbeta primers. Method: immunoSEQ multiplex PCR; TCRdb's copy keeps in-frame clones and lacks some. The clone table shows 200,000 to 250,000 clones, with the ten largest holding over 0.95%. The sample is drawn from a study of cytomegalovirus exposure and HLA in healthy donors. Study-wide results and caveats: Later analysis indicated greater clonal expansion among HLA-associated TCR beta chains than among equally common other chains.

The CDR3 covers 14 residues. Germline V gene data show CDR1 as SGDLS and CDR2 as YYNGEE. The V end was cut by 0 bases, the J end by 4 bases, with 10 bases between. V and J are TRBV9 and TRBJ1-2; D gene unclear. The receptor's source is a girl aged 2 to 9 in good health and CMV-seropositive. The sequenced sample was PBMCs. CDR3 loop: CASSVASVSYGYTF. In DNA, the CDR3 is TGTGCCAGCAGCGTAGCATCAGTTTCCTATGGCTACACCTTC.